This TCR beta chain appears in the sequencing data of a study of blood T cell repertoires in COVID-19. Germline CDR1 KGHDR, CDR2 SFDVKD. The CDR3 is 17 residues long. V shed 4 bases and J 0 bases; nucleotides not matched to a gene: 10. In the original analysis: By means of reference gene primer amplification, nucleated cell counts were estimated. TCRdb keeps only in-frame clones here, not all; method: immunoSEQ multiplex PCR. Clone size and the V and J calls come from that table; the DNA yielded D and trimming. The data show tens of thousands of clones, approximately 90% seen once. The sample taken for sequencing was peripheral blood. This TCR came from a woman in her forties or fifties with active or convalescent COVID-19. The V gene is TRBV24-1, the J gene TRBJ1-2; TRBD1 aligns across 7 bases. In DNA form, the CDR3 reads TGTGCCACCAGTGACCGGGACAGTGACCCACCTAACTATGGCTACACCTTC. Protein product: CATSDRDSDPPNYGYTF.